This is a list of T cell receptor beta chains from one sample in a study of cytomegalovirus exposure and HLA in healthy donors. Measured with immunoSEQ multiplex PCR; TCRdb has only the in-frame clones, and not every one. The table has around 67,000 clones, approximately 81% seen once. Material for sequencing was PBMCs. These receptors originate from a woman in her 30s in good health and CMV-seropositive. CDR3s include the opening cysteine and the closing phenylalanine or tryptophan. D genes are given only for firm matches. A row's size may be missing; if present it is once, few, many or a size class.

v_gene	len	j_gene	d_gene	abundance	CDR3nt	CDR3aa
TRBV11-2	15	TRBJ2-1	.	.	TGTGCCAGCAGCTTAGAGGCAGGGACCTACAATGAGCAGTTCTTC	CASSLEAGTYNEQFF
TRBV30	12	TRBJ1-1	.	.	TGTGCCAAAGGGGCAGTGAACACTGAAGCTTTCTTT	CAKGAVNTEAFF
TRBV10-1	15	TRBJ2-2	.	once	TGCGCCAGCAGTGAAGAACCACAGGGCTCCGGGGAGCTGTTTTTT	CASSEEPQGSGELFF
TRBV30	14	TRBJ2-1	.	.	TGTGCCTGGAGCACGGGAGTCCCCTACAATGAGCAGTTCTTC	CAWSTGVPYNEQFF
TRBV6-1	15	TRBJ1-4	.	.	TGTGCCAGCAGTGAGGGGGTCCAGGGGATTGAAAAACTGTTTTTT	CASSEGVQGIEKLFF
TRBV30	13	TRBJ1-5	.	.	TGTGCCTGGAGTCCGGGGGGCTATCAGCCCCAGCATTTT	CAWSPGGYQPQHF
TRBV5-1	14	TRBJ2-3	.	.	TGCGCCAGCAGCTTGGGTCTTAGCCCAGATACGCAGTATTTT	CASSLGLSPDTQYF
TRBV28	16	TRBJ2-1	TRBD2	.	TGTGCCAGCAGTTTATTGGGGCTAGCGGGAGTCAATGAGCAGTTCTTC	CASSLLGLAGVNEQFF
TRBV2	15	TRBJ2-1	TRBD2	.	TGTGCCAGCACCGACGCGGGAGGCTCCTACAATGAGCAGTTCTTC	CASTDAGGSYNEQFF
TRBV30	14	TRBJ2-5	TRBD2	.	TGTGCCTGGAGTGAGGGACTAGCTGTAGAGACCCAGTACTTC	CAWSEGLAVETQYF
TRBV28	14	TRBJ1-2	TRBD1	.	TGTGCCAGCAGTCCATTGGACAGGTACTATGGCTACACCTTC	CASSPLDRYYGYTF
TRBV2	16	TRBJ1-5	TRBD1	.	TGTGCCAGCAGCCCCGGGACAGGACCGAGGGCGCAGCCCCAGCATTTT	CASSPGTGPRAQPQHF
TRBV30	18	TRBJ2-1	TRBD2	.	TGTGCCTGGAATCGGGGGACTAGCGGGGTGAGCTCCTACAATGAGCAGTTCTTC	CAWNRGTSGVSSYNEQFF
TRBV2	14	TRBJ2-3	TRBD1	.	TGTGCCAGCTCGGGACAGGGGAGTATTGGTACGCAGTATTTT	CASSGQGSIGTQYF
TRBV6-1	14	TRBJ1-2	TRBD1	.	TGTGCCAGCATCAAAGACAGGGGGAGGATCGGCTACACCTTC	CASIKDRGRIGYTF
TRBV27	13	TRBJ1-2	.	.	TGTGCCAGCAGTTTAAGGAGTGGGGGCGGCTACACCTTC	CASSLRSGGGYTF
TRBV29-1	13	TRBJ1-1	.	.	TGCAGCGTTGAGGAGAAGCTTCGCACTGAAGCTTTCTTT	CSVEEKLRTEAFF
TRBV5-4	14	TRBJ2-7	TRBD1	few	TGTGCCAGCAGCATTGGACAGGGGACCTACGAGCAGTACTTC	CASSIGQGTYEQYF
TRBV27	13	TRBJ2-7	.	.	TGTGCCAGCAGTTCCGGGACTTTCTACGAGCAGTACTTC	CASSSGTFYEQYF
TRBV6-5	12	TRBJ2-1	.	few	TGTGCCAGCTTCCGGGGTTTCGGTGAGCAGTTCTTC	CASFRGFGEQFF
TRBV2	14	TRBJ2-7	.	.	TGTGCCAGCAGTTGGCCTAGGGGTCCCTACGAGCAGTACTTC	CASSWPRGPYEQYF
TRBV9	16	TRBJ2-7	TRBD2	.	TGTGCCAGCAGCGTAGCAAGCGGGGTGCGGATCGGCGAGCAGTACTTC	CASSVASGVRIGEQYF
TRBV29-1	14	TRBJ1-5	.	.	TGCAGCGTTGGGGTCGGTCAGGGTGGGCAGCCCCAGCATTTT	CSVGVGQGGQPQHF
TRBV4-2	15	TRBJ1-4	.	.	TGTGCCAGCAGCCTAAGCTCGGGGACAAATGAAAAACTGTTTTTT	CASSLSSGTNEKLFF
TRBV6-1	15	TRBJ1-2	TRBD1	few	TGTGCCAGCAGTGAATGGGCAGGGGGCAACTATGGCTACACCTTC	CASSEWAGGNYGYTF
TRBV10-3	14	TRBJ2-7	.	once	TGTGCCATCAGTGATACAGGGTCAGGATACGAGCAGTACTTC	CAISDTGSGYEQYF
TRBV28	15	TRBJ2-2	TRBD1	.	TGTGCCAGCAGCCTGGACAGGCGTTTAACCGGGGAGCTGTTTTTT	CASSLDRRLTGELFF
TRBV6-6	15	TRBJ2-1	TRBD2	.	TGTGCCAGCAGTTACATAGCGGGAGGACACAATGAGCAGTTCTTC	CASSYIAGGHNEQFF
TRBV7-9	15	TRBJ2-5	.	.	TGTGCCAGCAGCTTAGCGGCCCCAGGTATTGAGACCCAGTACTTC	CASSLAAPGIETQYF
TRBV29-1	14	TRBJ2-1	.	.	TGCAGCGCCGGTGGGAGAAGCTCCTACAATGAGCAGTTCTTC	CSAGGRSSYNEQFF
TRBV10-3	11	TRBJ1-1	.	.	TGTGCCATCGGAGGCCGCGCTGAAGCTTTCTTT	CAIGGRAEAFF
TRBV7-9	14	TRBJ2-1	TRBD2	once	TGTGCCAGCAGCGATAGCGGGAGAATCGATGAGCAGTTCTTC	CASSDSGRIDEQFF
TRBV28	15	TRBJ2-1	TRBD2	.	TGTGCCAGCAGTCCCCTCGGGAGGGCCGACAATGAGCAGTTCTTC	CASSPLGRADNEQFF
TRBV6-5	16	TRBJ2-1	TRBD1	.	TGTGCCAGCAGTTACGAGACAGGGGGCTCCTACAATGAGCAGTTCTTC	CASSYETGGSYNEQFF
TRBV4-1	15	TRBJ1-1	.	.	TGCGCCAGCAGCCTGACAACAGGGTCCAACACTGAAGCTTTCTTT	CASSLTTGSNTEAFF
TRBV29-1	13	TRBJ1-1	.	once	TGCAGCGTCTCTACAGCCTTGAACACTGAAGCTTTCTTT	CSVSTALNTEAFF
TRBV4-2	15	TRBJ1-2	TRBD1	.	TGTGCCAGCAGCTCTAGGACAGGGGATGGCTATGGCTACACCTTC	CASSSRTGDGYGYTF
TRBV28	14	TRBJ2-7	.	few	TGTGCCAGCAGCTACGGGATATCCTCCTACGAGCAGTACTTC	CASSYGISSYEQYF
TRBV5-1	14	TRBJ1-1	.	.	TGCGCCAGCAGCTTGAGGCACAGGGACCCTGAAGCTTTCTTT	CASSLRHRDPEAFF
TRBV28	13	TRBJ1-5	.	few	TGTGCCACCCAGTCGGGGGGTTACCAGCCCCAGCATTTT	CATQSGGYQPQHF
TRBV11-2	13	TRBJ2-5	.	few	TGTGCCAGCAGCTTAGACCCCTACGGGACCCAGTACTTC	CASSLDPYGTQYF
TRBV30	15	TRBJ1-2	TRBD1	.	TGTGCCTGGACCCTCGGGCAGGGGGCTAACTATGGCTACACCTTC	CAWTLGQGANYGYTF
TRBV6-5	16	TRBJ2-6	TRBD1	.	TGTGCCAGCAGTTCGACAGGGCTCTCTGGGGCCAACGTCCTGACTTTC	CASSSTGLSGANVLTF
TRBV6-5	14	TRBJ2-7	.	.	TGTGCCAGCTCCGGACACGGAGGGCCGTACGAGCGGTACTTC	CASSGHGGPYERYF
TRBV7-6	14	TRBJ2-7	TRBD2	medium-sized	TGTGCCAGCAGCAGTAGCGGGCCCTCTTACGAGCAGTACTTC	CASSSSGPSYEQYF
TRBV28	15	TRBJ2-3	.	.	TGTGCCAGCAGTCCTACAGGGGAGGTCACAGATACGCAGTATTTT	CASSPTGEVTDTQYF
TRBV4-3	17	TRBJ1-5	.	few	TGCGCCAGCAGCCAAGAGCCTTTAGCCGGTGGCTATCAGCCCCAGCATTTT	CASSQEPLAGGYQPQHF
TRBV7-9	15	TRBJ2-4	.	few	TGTGCCAGCAAGGGAGACCTCCGGGACACCCCTTTAGAGCAGTTC	CASKGDLRDTPLEQF
TRBV6-1	14	TRBJ1-2	TRBD1	.	TGTGCCAGCAGTGAAGCTGGACAGGACTATGGCTACACCTTC	CASSEAGQDYGYTF
TRBV6-5	14	TRBJ1-3	.	.	TGTGCCAGCAGTTACAGTGTGAGGGAAAACACCATATATTTT	CASSYSVRENTIYF
TRBV7-2	14	TRBJ2-7	TRBD2	.	TGTGCCAGCAGCTTAAGGACTAGCAACTACGAGCAGTACTTC	CASSLRTSNYEQYF
TRBV7-2	13	TRBJ1-2	.	.	TGTGCCAGCAGCACTATACAAGTCTATGGCTACACCTTC	CASSTIQVYGYTF
TRBV30	11	TRBJ1-1	.	.	TGTGCCTGGAGGGGACATCAGGAAGCTTTCTTT	CAWRGHQEAFF
TRBV9	13	TRBJ1-4	.	.	TGTGCCAGCGCCCGAAGGGGCGGAGAAAAACTGTTTTTT	CASARRGGEKLFF
TRBV25-1	15	TRBJ2-2	TRBD2	.	TGTGCCAGCAGTGAAGTGGGCGGGAGGGCCGGGGAGCTGTTTTTT	CASSEVGGRAGELFF
TRBV6-1	13	TRBJ2-5	TRBD2	.	TGTGCCAGCACTTTAGCGGGGTTCGAGACCCAGTACTTC	CASTLAGFETQYF
TRBV4-1	14	TRBJ2-7	.	.	TGCGCCAGCAGCCAAGTTACTAGCTCCTACGAGCAGTACTTC	CASSQVTSSYEQYF
TRBV30	13	TRBJ1-2	.	.	TGTGCCTGGAGTTGGGCCTCCTGGGATGGCTACACCTTC	CAWSWASWDGYTF
TRBV7-7	14	TRBJ2-5	.	.	TGTGCCAGCAGCTCCTTAACTAAGAAAGAGACCCAGTACTTC	CASSSLTKKETQYF
TRBV5-1	14	TRBJ1-1	.	.	TGCGCCAGCAGCTTGGGCCAGACTACCGCTGAAGCTTTCTTT	CASSLGQTTAEAFF